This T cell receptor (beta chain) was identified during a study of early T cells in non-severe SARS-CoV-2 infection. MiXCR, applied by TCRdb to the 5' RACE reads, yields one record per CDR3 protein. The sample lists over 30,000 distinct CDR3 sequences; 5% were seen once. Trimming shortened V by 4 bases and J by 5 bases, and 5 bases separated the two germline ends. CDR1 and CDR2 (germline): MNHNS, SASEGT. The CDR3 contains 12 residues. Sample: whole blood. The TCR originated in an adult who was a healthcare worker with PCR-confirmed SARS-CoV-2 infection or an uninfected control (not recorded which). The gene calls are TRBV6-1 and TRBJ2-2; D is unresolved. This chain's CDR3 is CASSVRTGELFF. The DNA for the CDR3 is TGTGCCAGCAGTGTGCGGACCGGGGAGCTGTTTTTT.